The sample holds one count of the clone carrying this TCR beta chain. Its antigen remains unknown. At one end, the junction sequence differs from germline, possibly due to a read error. In TCRdb, the reads were re-called with MiXCR into one record per CDR3 protein. The sample yields a few hundred thousand distinct CDR3 sequences, just under 40% seen once. The sample is drawn from a study of T cell repertoires in cytomegalovirus infection. At the level of the study: CMV epitopes in the study were HLA-C-restricted (recently identified) and HLA-B-restricted (well studied). It was the public TCR beta signatures that indicated both CMV infection and matching HLA type. Overall study results and limits: Cumulative frequency (of public TCR beta family members) identified carriers of CMV plus the relevant HLA. There were HLA-C-restricted CMV-specific TCR beta clonotypes dominating the ex vivo response.

CDR1 SGHDT and CDR2 YYEEEE come from the germline V gene. The CDR3 contains 17 residues. Sequences were derived from cultured PBMCs, sampled from culture after CMV antigen stimulation. The receptor was derived from a human donor in good health (CMV status not recorded). Some clones in this sample may be carry-over from other donors' samples. The chain couples TRBV5-6 to TRBJ2-1, with 10 bases aligning to TRBD2. The CDR3 coding sequence is TGTGCCAGCAGCTTCCTAGGAGCGGGGGGGCTCTACGATGAGCAGTTCTTC. It is translated as CASSFLGAGGLYDEQFF.